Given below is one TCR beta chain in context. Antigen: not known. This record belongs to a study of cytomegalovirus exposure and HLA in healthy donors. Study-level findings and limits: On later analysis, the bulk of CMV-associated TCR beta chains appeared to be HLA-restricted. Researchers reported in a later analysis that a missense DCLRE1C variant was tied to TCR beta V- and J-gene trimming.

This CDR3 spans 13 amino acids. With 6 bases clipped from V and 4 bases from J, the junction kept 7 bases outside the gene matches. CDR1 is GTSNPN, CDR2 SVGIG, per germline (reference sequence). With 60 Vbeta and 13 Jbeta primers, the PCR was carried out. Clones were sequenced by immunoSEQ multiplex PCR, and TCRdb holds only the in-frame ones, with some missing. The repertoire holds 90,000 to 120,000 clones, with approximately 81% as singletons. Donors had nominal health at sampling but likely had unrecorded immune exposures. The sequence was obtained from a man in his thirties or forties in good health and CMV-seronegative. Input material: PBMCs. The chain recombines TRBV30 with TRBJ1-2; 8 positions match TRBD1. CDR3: CACQGARGYGYTF. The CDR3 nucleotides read TGTGCCTGTCAGGGGGCGCGAGGCTATGGCTACACCTTC.